This passage covers 10 T cell receptor beta chains from one sample sequenced in a study of tumor-infiltrating lymphocytes in primary liver carcinoma. Starting material for RNA and DNA co-extraction consisted of roughly 19-30 mg of unsorted bulk tissue. Total RNA (approximately 500 ng) served as template for TCR beta cDNA synthesis primed by a constant-region primer. Slightly modified ARM-PCR, run as three nested multiplex PCR rounds, produced the TCR beta libraries. A C-beta reverse primer was combined with TRBV1-TRBV30 forward primers in the first two PCR rounds, and each round had around 11 cycles. TCRdb re-derived calls from the multiplex PCR reads in MiXCR, one entry per CDR3 protein. The table has tens of thousands of distinct CDR3 sequences, 73% seen once; the top ten hold about a fifth. Sequences were obtained from liver tumor tissue from sampling region 2. Subset in this sample: tumor region T2, inferior pole. The source of these receptors is a man aged 40-49 years with primary liver carcinoma and hepatitis B virus infection.

V is TRBV11-2 and J is TRBJ2-1; TRBD2 agrees at 11 bases. The junction had 8 bases not matched to a gene; V was cut back by 4 bases and J by 6 bases. The CDR3 consists of 16 residues. CDR1 is SGHAT, CDR2 FQNNGV, per germline. The CDR3 spells CASSYPGTSGSNEQFF. In DNA, the CDR3 is TGTGCCAGCAGCTATCCCGGGACTAGCGGTAGCAATGAGCAGTTCTTC.

With regard to this clonotype: The CDR3 carries no conserved terminal phenylalanine or tryptophan, so it likely arises from a read error. The J gene is TRBJ2-7, the V gene TRBV28, with TRBD1 matching over 7 bases. Germline V gene sequence: CDR1 MDHEN, CDR2 SYDVKM. The CDR3 extends over 15 amino acids. For the CDR3, the DNA is TGTGCCAGCAACTCCGGGACAGATGTCTCCTACGAACAGTACCTC. This gives the protein CASNSGTDVSYEQYL.

Regarding this clonotype: Relative to the germline gene, one junction end is altered; a read error may explain this. The genes are TRBV10-3 and TRBJ2-3; D is undetermined. The CDR3 length is 14 residues. Germline CDR1 is ENHRY and CDR2 is SYGVKD. The CDR3 coding sequence is TGTGCCATCAGTGTAATGACCTACACAGATACGCATTATTTT. This codes for CAISVMTYTDTHYF.

This clonotype is medium-sized (0.01 to 0.1%) by share. The rearrangement uses TRBV10-3 and TRBJ2-7, with D possibly being TRBD2 (5 bases). The V end lost 4 bases, the J end lost 5 bases, and 12 bases lay between the germline ends. The CDR3 contains 13 residues. CDR1 is ENHRY and CDR2 is SYGVKD in the germline V gene. In DNA, the CDR3 is TGTGCCATCAGTGGGCCGGGGAAGCACGAGCAGTACTTC. Its translation: CAISGPGKHEQYF.

As concerns this clonotype: Germline is not matched at one junction end, which may reflect a read error. This rearrangement joins TRBV5-1 to TRBJ2-7; 15 bases agree with TRBD2. The CDR3 is 17 residues long. Germline-derived CDR1 and CDR2 are SGHRS and YFSETQ. This chain's CDR3 is CASSRTSGRVRSYEQYF. The CDR3 nucleotides read TGTGCCAGCAGCCGGACTAGCGGGAGGGTAAGGTCCTACGAGCAGTACTTC.

As concerns this clonotype: The junction does not match germline at one end; this may be a read error. The chain links TRBV14 to TRBJ2-1, with 8 nucleotides matching TRBD2. The CDR3 extends over 18 amino acids. CDR1 is SGHDN, CDR2 FVKESK, per germline. CDR3 in amino acids: CAGSHVGTSGRYFNEQFF. The CDR3 coding sequence is TGTGCCGGCAGCCATGTGGGTACCAGCGGGAGATATTTCAATGAGCAGTTCTTC.

Points on this clonotype: Without the conserved terminal phenylalanine or tryptophan, this CDR3 likely stems from a read error. The chain couples TRBV28 to TRBJ2-5, with D maybe TRBD1 (6 bases). The CDR3 runs 13 residues. CDR1 is MDHEN and CDR2 is SYDVKM in the germline V gene. V was pared by 6 bases and J by 4 bases, with 12 bases between. In DNA form, the CDR3 reads TGTGCCAGCAGAAAACAGGGTCCAGAGACCCAGTACCAC. Residues: CASRKQGPETQYH.

The chain employs TRBV6-1 and TRBJ2-7; TRBD2 agrees at 7 bases. The CDR3 runs 15 residues. Looked up from germline, CDR1 is MNHNS and CDR2 is SASEGT. J lost 3 bases, V lost 3 bases, and 8 bases had no gene match. The CDR3 sequence is CASSERTSGLYEQYF. CDR3 bases: TGTGCCAGCAGTGAGAGGACTAGTGGTCTCTACGAGCAGTACTTC.

This clonotype is medium-sized in the sample. V and J are TRBV7-9 and TRBJ2-7; the D gene is possibly TRBD2 (6 bases). This CDR3 has 12 residues. The V gene's germline CDR1 is SEHNR and CDR2 FQNEAQ (reference sequence). The ends were cut back, 5 bases at V and 7 bases at J, with 12 bases in the middle. DNA for the CDR3: TGTGCCAGCAGCCTCGGGCTAGCGGAGCAGTACTTC. Translating it yields CASSLGLAEQYF.

The table lists this clonotype with many counts. V is TRBV28 and J is TRBJ2-7; D call uncertain. The V gene lost 5 bases and the J gene lost 2 bases, with 19 bases spanning the gap. The CDR3 loop spans 16 amino acids. CDR1 is MDHEN, CDR2 SYDVKM, per germline. The CDR3 region is CASSPPFGSRAYEQYF. CDR3 in DNA: TGTGCCAGCAGTCCCCCCTTCGGCAGTAGGGCCTACGAGCAGTACTTC.